The entry that follows covers one T cell receptor beta chain sequence. Original processing methods: It was from reference gene primer amplification that nucleated cell counts were estimated. Method: immunoSEQ multiplex PCR; TCRdb's copy keeps in-frame clones and lacks some. That table supplies the V and J calls and clone size; D and trimming were determined from the DNA. The table shows some 250,000 clones, with around 83% occurring only once. The entry originates in a study of blood T cell repertoires in COVID-19. Study details: Acute-phase and convalescent COVID-19 samples originated in the United States, Italy and Spain. Sample material is recorded as cDNA or gDNA derived from T cells, B-cell-depleted T cells, or PBMCs.

The germline V and J ends were trimmed by 6 bases and 5 bases, with 14 bases remaining between them. Germline V gives CDR1 MNHEY, CDR2 SVGAGI. This CDR3 has 14 amino acids. Specimen: peripheral blood. This sequence originates from a man older than 75 with acute or convalescent COVID-19. The chain has TRBV6-5 and TRBJ1-5; TRBD1 is a possible D gene (6 bases). CDR3 nucleotide sequence: TGTGCCAGCAGCACCAGGGGTTCGGATCAGCCCCAGCATTTT. Translating it yields CASSTRGSDQPQHF.